The entry below gives a single T cell receptor beta chain sequence along with its context. The method was immunoSEQ multiplex PCR; TCRdb's version includes in-frame clones alone and lacks a portion of them. The sample shows just over 250,000 clones, around 89% of them seen only once. The data stem from a study of blood T cell repertoires in COVID-19. The CDR3 runs to 17 residues. Germline V gives CDR1 SGDLS, CDR2 YYNGEE. V lost 4 bases and J lost 5; bases outside the gene matches: 14. The sequenced sample was peripheral blood. The chain is built from TRBV9 and TRBJ2-1, with 8 positions matching TRBD2. The sequence derives from a man aged 55 to 70 who had recovered from COVID-19. In DNA form, the CDR3 reads TGTGCCAGCAGCCCTATTTACAGCGGGGGCCTAAACAATGAGCAGTTCTTC. Amino acid sequence: CASSPIYSGGLNNEQFF.